These 9 T cell receptor beta chains were sequenced from one sample in a study of blood T cell repertoires in COVID-19. Measured with immunoSEQ multiplex PCR; TCRdb has only the in-frame clones, and not every one. Among some 93,000 clones, roughly 85% were seen once, and the ten largest hold more than 3%. Input material: peripheral blood. These receptors were obtained from a man in his 60s with acute or convalescent COVID-19.

This chain connects TRBV29-1 to TRBJ1-2, with D perhaps TRBD1 (6 bases). The V and J ends lost 8 bases and 7 bases respectively, with 17 bases between them. Looked up from germline, CDR1 is SQVTM and CDR2 is ANQGSEA. The CDR3 contains 12 residues. CDR3 protein: CSTNRVKGGYTF. CDR3 coding DNA: TGCAGCACCAACAGGGTCAAGGGTGGCTACACCTTC.

The CDR3 sequence: CASLTGTGSYEQYF. In nucleotides, the CDR3 is TGTGCCAGCCTTACCGGGACAGGGTCCTACGAGCAGTACTTC. V usage is TRBV2 and J usage is TRBJ2-7, with 9 bases aligning to TRBD1. Trimming at V came to 8 bases and at J to 1 base, leaving 6 bases not matched to a gene. CDR3 length: 14 amino acids. Germline-derived CDR1 and CDR2 are SNHLY and FYNNEI.

The chain is built from TRBV27 and TRBJ2-1; maybe TRBD2 (6 bases). V lost 6 bases and J lost 3, with 18 bases in between. The CDR3 totals 16 residues. Germline V gene lookup returns CDR1 MNHEY and CDR2 SMNVEV (reference sequence). CDR3 DNA: TGTGCCAGCAGCCCGACGGTCGGGACTCTCTACAATGAGCAGTTCTTC. It codes for CASSPTVGTLYNEQFF.

As regards this clone: One junction end does not reproduce the germline sequence, and a read error may be involved. V usage is TRBV5-1 and J usage is TRBJ2-7; no definite D call. From germline, CDR1 is SGHRS and CDR2 YFSETQ. This CDR3 is built from 12 residues. This CDR3 reads CASSLEPTRWHF. Written as DNA, the CDR3 is TGCGCCAGCAGCTTGGAACCGACACGGTGGCACTTC.

The V gene is TRBV5-8, the J gene TRBJ1-1; D is possibly TRBD1 (5 bases). V shed 2 bases and J shed 3 bases, with 11 bases lying between them. The CDR3 runs 14 residues. The germline CDR1 and CDR2 sequences are SGHTS and YDEGEE. The CDR3 DNA reads TGTGCCAGCAGCTTAGGCAGGGCGTACACTGAAGCTTTCTTT. Amino acid sequence: CASSLGRAYTEAFF.

The gene calls are TRBV9 and TRBJ2-2; D gene ambiguous. Germline CDR1 reads SGDLS; CDR2 reads YYNGEE. The V end lost 0 bases, the J end lost 5 bases, and 11 bases lay between the germline ends. The CDR3 loop spans 15 amino acids. The CDR3 spells CASSVGIQLTGELFF. The CDR3 nucleotides read TGTGCCAGCAGCGTAGGGATACAGCTTACCGGGGAGCTGTTTTTT.

This rearrangement joins TRBV5-1 to TRBJ1-4, with 7 nucleotides matching TRBD1. Germline CDR1 reads SGHRS; CDR2 reads YFSETQ. CDR3 size: 15 residues. Losses at the gene ends were 0 bases for V and 3 bases for J; bases not matched to a gene: 2. This chain's CDR3 is CASSLGGQSNEKLFF. CDR3 DNA sequence: TGCGCCAGCAGCTTGGGGGGACAGTCTAATGAAAAACTGTTTTTT.

The chain is built from TRBV19 and TRBJ2-3; 10 nucleotides align to TRBD2. This CDR3 is built from 17 residues. Germline loops: CDR1 LNHDA, CDR2 SQIVND (reference sequence). V shed 4 bases and J 1 base; nucleotides not matched to a gene: 8. CDR3 sequence (DNA): TGTGCCAGTAGTAGGCTAGGCCTAGCGGGAGGCACAGATACGCAGTATTTT. This sequence encodes CASSRLGLAGGTDTQYF.

This clone occurred once. The chain couples TRBV6-1 to TRBJ1-2, with D unresolved. The CDR3 runs 10 residues. Trimming left V 2 bases short and J 8 bases short, with 3 bases between. CDR1 is MNHNS and CDR2 is SASEGT in the germline V gene. The chain's CDR3 is CASSEIGYTF. The CDR3 region has the DNA TGTGCCAGCAGTGAAATAGGCTACACCTTC.